The 18 T cell receptor beta chains reported below all come from one sample, sequenced in a study of CD8 T cells in Susac syndrome. Reverse transcription of roughly 0.45 to 1 ug RNA used random hexamers. TCRdb ran MiXCR on the immunoSEQ multiplex PCR reads and lists one entry per CDR3 protein. The sample has about 300,000 distinct CDR3 sequences, about nine tenths seen once. Sequencing used CD8+ T cells from PBMCs. These TCRs come from a human donor with multiple sclerosis.

This clonotype was seen once. CDR3 sequence (DNA): TGCAGTGCTAGAGATTATCTGGCGGATTCCTACGAGCAGTACTTC. This translates into CSARDYLADSYEQYF. This rearrangement joins TRBV20-1 to TRBJ2-7; D remains ambiguous. Per germline, CDR1 DFQATT and CDR2 SNEGSKA (reference sequence). This CDR3 spans 15 amino acids. V lost 0 bases and J lost 1, with 13 bases in between.

The V and J genes are TRBV10-1 and TRBJ2-7; D gene ambiguous. Per the germline V gene, CDR1 is WNHNN and CDR2 is SYGVQD (reference sequence). V was shortened by 7 bases and J by 1 base, with 14 bases between the two germline ends. The CDR3 runs 14 residues. The CDR3 bases are TGCGCCAGCACTAAGGGTGACGGGTCCTACGAGCAGTACTTC. This gives the protein CASTKGDGSYEQYF.

The chain has TRBV28 and TRBJ2-1; 10 nucleotides agree with TRBD2. This CDR3 spans 18 amino acids. V lost 5 bases, J lost 2 bases, and 12 bases stayed unmatched. Germline loops: CDR1 MDHEN, CDR2 SYDVKM. In DNA, the CDR3 is TGTGCCAGCAGTCCCCAAGCTAGCGGGAGCTATCCCTACAATGAGCAGTTCTTC. Its protein is CASSPQASGSYPYNEQFF.

The chain carries TRBV7-9 and TRBJ1-1; no clear D. This CDR3 spans 13 amino acids. With 6 bases removed from V and 5 bases from J, the gap between germline ends came to 13 bases. Germline V gives CDR1 SEHNR, CDR2 FQNEAQ (reference sequence). CDR3 residues: CASSSKVGTEAFF. The CDR3 region has the DNA TGTGCCAGCAGTTCAAAGGTGGGGACTGAAGCTTTCTTT.

V is TRBV27 and J is TRBJ1-4; D uncertain. Germline lookup yields CDR1 MNHEY and CDR2 SMNVEV (reference sequence). Trimming left V 2 bases short and J 8 bases short, with 12 bases between. CDR3 length equals 14 residues. The CDR3 region is CASSLIRGGEKLFF. The DNA of the CDR3 is TGTGCCAGCAGTTTAATACGGGGTGGAGAAAAACTGTTTTTT.

This chain joins TRBV10-3 and TRBJ2-3; TRBD2 matches at 8 bases. Trimming took 7 bases from V and 2 from J; bases not matched to a gene: 11. Germline CDR1 and CDR2: ENHRY and SYGVKD. The CDR3 contains 16 residues. The CDR3 reads CAIKSPGGMITDTQYF. DNA for the CDR3: TGTGCCATCAAATCTCCGGGGGGGATGATCACAGATACGCAGTATTTT.

The chain carries TRBV6-1 and TRBJ1-2, with TRBD1 as a possible D gene (6 bases). The germline V and J ends were trimmed by 5 bases and 4 bases, with 17 bases remaining between them. Germline V gene lookup returns CDR1 MNHNS and CDR2 SASEGT. The CDR3 sequence is 15 residues long. CDR3 region: CASSLPRQVGYGYTF. In DNA, the CDR3 is TGTGCCAGCAGTCTCCCACGACAGGTGGGCTATGGCTACACCTTC.

The chain links TRBV30 to TRBJ1-1, with a tentative D call TRBD1 (5 bases). The CDR3 has 13 amino acids. Germline V gene sequence: CDR1 GTSNPN, CDR2 SVGIG (reference sequence). The V and J ends lost 0 bases and 7 bases respectively, with 12 bases between them. The CDR3 protein is CAWSVKGLGEAFF. DNA for the CDR3: TGTGCCTGGAGTGTCAAGGGGTTGGGTGAAGCTTTCTTT. Using reference TRBV30 and TRBJ1-1 for the parts outside the CDR3, the full variable domain is SQTIHQWPATLVQPVGSPLSLECTVEGTSNPNLYWYRQAAGRGLQLLFYSVGIGQISSEVPQNLSASRPQDRQFILSSKKLLLSDSGFYLCAWSVKGLGEAFFGQGTRLTVV.

The chain couples TRBV7-9 to TRBJ2-7, with TRBD2 matching over 9 bases. This CDR3 is built from 15 residues. CDR1 is SEHNR and CDR2 is FQNEAQ in the germline V gene (reference sequence). The V segment lost 4 bases and the J segment 1 base; nucleotides outside the gene matches: 5. CDR3 DNA: TGTGCCAGCAGCTCAAGACTAGCGGAATCCTACGAGCAGTACTTC. Translating it yields CASSSRLAESYEQYF.

This rearrangement joins TRBV4-3 to TRBJ2-1; possibly TRBD1 or TRBD2 for D (5 bases each). The CDR3 loop spans 17 amino acids. Germline CDR1 and CDR2: LGHNA and YSLEER. The V end was cut by 0 bases, the J end by 3 bases, with 15 bases between. The CDR3 reads CASSQEGVEADYNEQFF. CDR3 nucleotide sequence: TGCGCCAGCAGCCAAGAGGGGGTGGAGGCCGACTACAATGAGCAGTTCTTC.

This chain uses TRBV12-3 or TRBV12-4 with TRBJ1-5; D not certain. CDR3 length: 15 residues. Trimming removed 1 base from V and 5 bases from J, with 12 bases in between. CDR3 DNA sequence: TGTGCCAGCAGTTTAGACGTGGGCGAGTATCAGCCCCAGCATTTT. Its protein is CASSLDVGEYQPQHF.

This clonotype has a handful of counts. The chain combines TRBV4-2 with TRBJ2-3; a possible D gene is TRBD1 (6 bases). CDR1 is LGHNA, CDR2 YNFKEQ, per germline. V shed 2 bases and J shed 6 bases, with 12 bases lying between them. The CDR3 loop spans 14 amino acids. CDR3 residues: CASSQPSQGDTQYF. For the CDR3, the DNA is TGTGCCAGCAGCCAACCGTCACAGGGTGATACGCAGTATTTT.

The J gene is TRBJ2-2, the V gene TRBV6-5, with D possibly being TRBD2 (5 bases). Deletions cut 6 bases from V and 4 bases from J, with 9 bases between. Germline V gives CDR1 MNHEY, CDR2 SVGAGI. The CDR3 loop spans 13 amino acids. The CDR3 spells CASSGVATGELFF. CDR3 DNA sequence: TGTGCCAGCAGCGGGGTCGCCACCGGGGAGCTGTTTTTT.

In nucleotides, the CDR3 is TGCGCCAGCAGCCATTCCGACAGTAAGGAGGAAAAACTGTTTTTT. Its protein product is CASSHSDSKEEKLFF. The J gene is TRBJ1-4, the V gene TRBV4-1, with D perhaps matching TRBD1 (5 bases). The CDR3 spans 15 residues. Germline loops: CDR1 MGHRA, CDR2 YSYEKL. Deletions cut 3 bases from V and 8 bases from J, with 16 bases between.

J is TRBJ2-5 and V is TRBV9, with 14 bases aligning to TRBD2. Germline CDR1 reads SGDLS; CDR2 reads YYNGEE. The CDR3 totals 15 residues. V was clipped by 3 bases and J by 7 bases; unmatched bases: 5. The CDR3 region has the DNA TGTGCCAGCAGCGGCGGGACTAGCGGGGGTCGGACCCAGTACTTC. Amino acid sequence: CASSGGTSGGRTQYF.

The J gene is TRBJ2-7, the V gene TRBV9; D is uncertain. Germline V gene data show CDR1 as SGDLS and CDR2 as YYNGEE. The CDR3 is 14 amino acids. V was pared by 4 bases and J by 2 bases, with 13 bases between. The CDR3 nucleotides are TGTGCCAGCAGCCCAACCGGCCCCCCCTACGAGCAGTACTTC. Amino acids: CASSPTGPPYEQYF.

The chain joins TRBV6-5 to TRBJ2-7; D is perhaps TRBD1 (6 bases). There are 13 residues in the CDR3. The germline CDR1 and CDR2 sequences are MNHEY and SVGAGI. Trimming stripped 6 bases from V and 3 bases from J, with 12 bases between. CDR3 nucleotide sequence: TGTGCCAGCAGCATTGGACAGATCTACGAGCAGTACTTC. Its protein product is CASSIGQIYEQYF.

The rearrangement joins TRBV6-6 to TRBJ2-1, with 7 bases that match TRBD2. The germline gives CDR1 MNHNY, CDR2 SVGAGI (reference sequence). The CDR3 runs 13 residues. Trimming took 8 bases from V and 7 from J; bases not matched to a gene: 8. CDR3 sequence: CASGRDASNEQFF. As DNA, the CDR3 is TGTGCCAGCGGGAGGGACGCGTCGAATGAGCAGTTCTTC.